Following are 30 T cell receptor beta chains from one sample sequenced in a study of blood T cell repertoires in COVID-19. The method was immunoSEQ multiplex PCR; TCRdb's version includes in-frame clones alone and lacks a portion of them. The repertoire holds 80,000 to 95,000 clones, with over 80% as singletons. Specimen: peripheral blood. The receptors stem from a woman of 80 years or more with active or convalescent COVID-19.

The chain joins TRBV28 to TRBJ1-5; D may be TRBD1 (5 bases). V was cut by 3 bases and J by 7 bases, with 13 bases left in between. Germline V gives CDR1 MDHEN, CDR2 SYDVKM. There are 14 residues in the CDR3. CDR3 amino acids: CASSFPQGRQPQHF. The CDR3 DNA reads TGTGCCAGCAGTTTCCCCCAGGGAAGACAGCCCCAGCATTTT.

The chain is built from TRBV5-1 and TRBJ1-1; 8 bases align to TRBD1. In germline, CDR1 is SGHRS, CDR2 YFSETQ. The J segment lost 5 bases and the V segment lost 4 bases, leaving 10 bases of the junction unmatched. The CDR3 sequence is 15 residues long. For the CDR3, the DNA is TGCGCCAGCAGCCCAGGGGGCGCTTTAAATACTGAAGCTTTCTTT. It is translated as CASSPGGALNTEAFF.

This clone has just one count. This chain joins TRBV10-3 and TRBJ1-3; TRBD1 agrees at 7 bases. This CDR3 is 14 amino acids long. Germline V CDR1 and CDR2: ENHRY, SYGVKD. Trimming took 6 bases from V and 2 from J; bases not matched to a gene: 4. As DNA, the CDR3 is TGTGCCATCAGGACAGGGACAGCTGGAAACACCATATATTTT. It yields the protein CAIRTGTAGNTIYF.

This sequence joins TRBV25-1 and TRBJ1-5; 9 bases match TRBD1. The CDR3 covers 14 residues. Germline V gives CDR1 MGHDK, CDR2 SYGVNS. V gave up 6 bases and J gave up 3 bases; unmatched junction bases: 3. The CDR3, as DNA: TGTGCCAGCAGAGGGACAGGGTACAATCAGCCCCAGCATTTT. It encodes CASRGTGYNQPQHF.

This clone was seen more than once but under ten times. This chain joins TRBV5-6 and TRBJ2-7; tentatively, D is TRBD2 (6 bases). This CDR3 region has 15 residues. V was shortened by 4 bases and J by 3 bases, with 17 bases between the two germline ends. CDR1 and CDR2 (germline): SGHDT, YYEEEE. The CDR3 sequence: CASSIPGLDSYEQYF. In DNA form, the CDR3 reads TGTGCCAGCAGCATCCCGGGACTGGATAGCTACGAGCAGTACTTC.

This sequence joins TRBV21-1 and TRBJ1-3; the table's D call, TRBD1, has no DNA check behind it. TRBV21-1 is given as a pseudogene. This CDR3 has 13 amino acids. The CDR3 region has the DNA TGTGCCAGCCTGGGCAGAGAGGGAAACACCATATATTTT. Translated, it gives CASLGREGNTIYF.

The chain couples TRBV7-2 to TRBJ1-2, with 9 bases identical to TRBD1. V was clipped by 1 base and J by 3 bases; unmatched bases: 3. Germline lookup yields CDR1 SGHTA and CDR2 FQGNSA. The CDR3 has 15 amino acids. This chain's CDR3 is CASSLGDRGYYGYTF. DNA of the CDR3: TGTGCCAGCAGCTTAGGAGACAGGGGGTACTATGGCTACACCTTC.

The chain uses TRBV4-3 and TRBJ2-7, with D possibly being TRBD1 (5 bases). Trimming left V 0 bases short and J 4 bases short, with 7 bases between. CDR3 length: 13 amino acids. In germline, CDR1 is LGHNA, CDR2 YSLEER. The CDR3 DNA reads TGCGCCAGCAGCCAAGATTCAGGGTACGAGCAGTACTTC. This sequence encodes CASSQDSGYEQYF.

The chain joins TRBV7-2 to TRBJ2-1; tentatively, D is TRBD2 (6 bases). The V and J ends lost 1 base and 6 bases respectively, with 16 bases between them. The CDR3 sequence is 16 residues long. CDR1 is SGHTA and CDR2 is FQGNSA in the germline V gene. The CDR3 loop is CASSLGGLRGGNEQFF. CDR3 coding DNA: TGTGCCAGCAGCTTAGGCGGTTTGCGGGGTGGCAATGAGCAGTTCTTC.

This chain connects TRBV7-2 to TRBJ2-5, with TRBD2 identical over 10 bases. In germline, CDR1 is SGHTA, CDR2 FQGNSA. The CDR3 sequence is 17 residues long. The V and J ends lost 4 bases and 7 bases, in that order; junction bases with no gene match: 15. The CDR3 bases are TGTGCCAGCAGCTCGACTAGCGGGCGATCCCCTCAAAGGACCCAGTACTTC. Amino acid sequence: CASSSTSGRSPQRTQYF.

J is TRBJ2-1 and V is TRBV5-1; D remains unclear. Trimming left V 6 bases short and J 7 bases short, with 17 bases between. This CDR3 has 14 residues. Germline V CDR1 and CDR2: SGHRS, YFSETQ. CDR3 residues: CASTASPEVNEQFF. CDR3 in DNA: TGCGCCAGCACAGCCTCCCCCGAGGTGAATGAGCAGTTCTTC.

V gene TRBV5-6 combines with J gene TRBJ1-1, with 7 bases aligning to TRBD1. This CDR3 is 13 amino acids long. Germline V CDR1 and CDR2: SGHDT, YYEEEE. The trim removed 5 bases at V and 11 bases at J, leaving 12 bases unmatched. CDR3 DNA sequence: TGTGCCAGCAGTTTTACCGGGACAGATTCCGCTTTCTTT. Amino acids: CASSFTGTDSAFF.

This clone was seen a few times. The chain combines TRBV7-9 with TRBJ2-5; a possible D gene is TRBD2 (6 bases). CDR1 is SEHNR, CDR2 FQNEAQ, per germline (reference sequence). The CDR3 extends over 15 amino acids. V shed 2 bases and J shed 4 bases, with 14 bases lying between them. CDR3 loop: CASSLTGLSTETQYF. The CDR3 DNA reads TGTGCCAGCAGCTTAACCGGACTATCAACAGAGACCCAGTACTTC.

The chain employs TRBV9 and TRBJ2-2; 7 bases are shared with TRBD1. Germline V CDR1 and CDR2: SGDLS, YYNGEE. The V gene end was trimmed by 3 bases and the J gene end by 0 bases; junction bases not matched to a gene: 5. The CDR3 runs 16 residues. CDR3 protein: CASSALGGANTGELFF. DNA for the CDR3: TGTGCCAGCAGCGCCCTAGGGGGCGCGAACACCGGGGAGCTGTTTTTT.

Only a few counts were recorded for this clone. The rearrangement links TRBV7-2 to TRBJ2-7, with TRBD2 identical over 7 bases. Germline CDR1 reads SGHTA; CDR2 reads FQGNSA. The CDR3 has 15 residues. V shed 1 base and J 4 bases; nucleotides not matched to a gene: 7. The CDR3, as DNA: TGTGCCAGCAGCTTAGAACCTAGCGGACGATACGAGCAGTACTTC. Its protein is CASSLEPSGRYEQYF. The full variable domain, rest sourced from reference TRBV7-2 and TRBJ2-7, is GAGVSQSPSNKVTEKGKDVELRCDPISGHTALYWYRQSLGQGLEFLIYFQGNSAPDKSGLPSDRFSAERTGGSVSTLTIQRTQQEDSAVYLCASSLEPSGRYEQYFGPGTRLTVT.

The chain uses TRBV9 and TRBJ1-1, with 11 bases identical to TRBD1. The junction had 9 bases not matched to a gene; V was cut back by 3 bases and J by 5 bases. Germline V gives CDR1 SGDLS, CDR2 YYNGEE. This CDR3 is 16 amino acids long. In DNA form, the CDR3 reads TGTGCCAGCAGCGCGAGGGGGACAGGGGGAACTACTGAAGCTTTCTTT. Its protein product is CASSARGTGGTTEAFF.

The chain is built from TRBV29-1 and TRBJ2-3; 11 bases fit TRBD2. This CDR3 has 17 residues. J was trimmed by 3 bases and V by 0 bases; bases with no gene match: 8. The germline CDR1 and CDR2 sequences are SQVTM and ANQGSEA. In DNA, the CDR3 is TGCAGCGTTGAAGAGCAGACTAGCGGGGTCCAGACAGATACGCAGTATTTT. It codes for CSVEEQTSGVQTDTQYF.

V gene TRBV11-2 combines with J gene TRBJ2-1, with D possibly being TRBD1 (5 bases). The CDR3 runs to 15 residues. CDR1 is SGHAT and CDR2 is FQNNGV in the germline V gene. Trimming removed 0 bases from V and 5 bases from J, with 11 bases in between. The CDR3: CASSLDWGLHNEQFF. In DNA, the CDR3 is TGTGCCAGCAGCTTAGATTGGGGCTTACACAATGAGCAGTTCTTC. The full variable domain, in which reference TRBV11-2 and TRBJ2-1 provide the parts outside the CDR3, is EAGVAQSPRYKIIEKRQSVAFWCNPISGHATLYWYQQILGQGPKLLIQFQNNGVVDDSQLPKDRFSAERLKGVDSTLKIQPAKLEDSAVYLCASSLDWGLHNEQFFGPGTRLTVL.

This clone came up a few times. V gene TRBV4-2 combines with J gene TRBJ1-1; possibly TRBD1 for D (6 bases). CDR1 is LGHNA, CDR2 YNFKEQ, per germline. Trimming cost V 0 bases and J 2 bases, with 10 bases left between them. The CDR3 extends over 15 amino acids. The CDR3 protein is CASSQDPTGNTEAFF. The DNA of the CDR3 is TGTGCCAGCAGCCAAGACCCGACAGGCAACACTGAAGCTTTCTTT.

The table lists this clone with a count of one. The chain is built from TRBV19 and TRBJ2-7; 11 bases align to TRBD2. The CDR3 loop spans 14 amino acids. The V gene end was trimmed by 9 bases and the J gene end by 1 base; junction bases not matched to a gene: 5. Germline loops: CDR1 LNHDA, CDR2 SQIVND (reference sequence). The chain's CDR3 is CASTLAGGSYEQYF. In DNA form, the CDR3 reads TGTGCCAGCACCCTAGCGGGAGGATCCTACGAGCAGTACTTC.

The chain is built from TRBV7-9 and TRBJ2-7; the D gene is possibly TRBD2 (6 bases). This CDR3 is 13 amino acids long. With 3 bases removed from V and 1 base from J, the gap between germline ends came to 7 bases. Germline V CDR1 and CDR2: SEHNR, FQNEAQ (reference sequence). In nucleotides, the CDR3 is TGTGCCAGCAGCTTTAGCGGATCCTACGAGCAGTACTTC. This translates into CASSFSGSYEQYF. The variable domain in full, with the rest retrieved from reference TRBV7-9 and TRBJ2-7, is DTGVSQNPRHKITKRGQNVTFRCDPISEHNRLYWYRQTLGQGPEFLTYFQNEAQLEKSRLLSDRFSAERPKGSFSTLEIQRTEQGDSAMYLCASSFSGSYEQYFGPGTRLTVT.

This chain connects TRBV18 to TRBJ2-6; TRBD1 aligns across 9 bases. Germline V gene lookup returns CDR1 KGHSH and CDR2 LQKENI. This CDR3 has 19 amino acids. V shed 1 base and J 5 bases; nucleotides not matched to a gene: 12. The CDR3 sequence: CASSPLGTGFNRRANVLTF. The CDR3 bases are TGTGCCAGCTCACCACTTGGGACAGGGTTCAATCGCAGGGCCAACGTCCTGACTTTC.

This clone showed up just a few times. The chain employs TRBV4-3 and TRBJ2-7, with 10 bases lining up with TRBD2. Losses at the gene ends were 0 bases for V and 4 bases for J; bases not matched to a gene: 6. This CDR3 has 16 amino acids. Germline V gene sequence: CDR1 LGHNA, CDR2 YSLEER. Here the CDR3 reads CASSQELGTSVYEQYF. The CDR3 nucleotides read TGCGCCAGCAGCCAAGAATTGGGGACTAGCGTTTACGAGCAGTACTTC.

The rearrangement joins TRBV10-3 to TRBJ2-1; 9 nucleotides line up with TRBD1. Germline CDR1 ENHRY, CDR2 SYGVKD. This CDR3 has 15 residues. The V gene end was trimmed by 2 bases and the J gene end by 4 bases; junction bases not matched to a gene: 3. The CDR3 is CAISERDRGYNEQFF. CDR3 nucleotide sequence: TGTGCCATCAGTGAGCGCGACAGGGGGTACAATGAGCAGTTCTTC.

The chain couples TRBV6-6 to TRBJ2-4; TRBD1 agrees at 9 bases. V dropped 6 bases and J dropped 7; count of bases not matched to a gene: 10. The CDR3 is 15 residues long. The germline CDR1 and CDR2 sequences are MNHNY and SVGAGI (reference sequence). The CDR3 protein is CASRPPGTGWNIQYF. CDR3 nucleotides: TGTGCCAGCAGGCCCCCCGGGACAGGGTGGAACATTCAGTACTTC.

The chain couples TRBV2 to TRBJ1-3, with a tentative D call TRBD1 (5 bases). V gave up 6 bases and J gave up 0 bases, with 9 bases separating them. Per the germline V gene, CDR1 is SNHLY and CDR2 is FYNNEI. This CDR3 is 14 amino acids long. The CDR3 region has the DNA TGTGCCAGCAGCTTGACAGACTCTGGAAACACCATATATTTT. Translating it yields CASSLTDSGNTIYF.

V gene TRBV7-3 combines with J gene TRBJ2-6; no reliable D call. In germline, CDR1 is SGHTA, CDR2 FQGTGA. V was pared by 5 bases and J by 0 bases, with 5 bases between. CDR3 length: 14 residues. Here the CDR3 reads CASSPSSGANVLTF. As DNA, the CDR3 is TGTGCCAGCAGCCCTTCCTCTGGGGCCAACGTCCTGACTTTC.

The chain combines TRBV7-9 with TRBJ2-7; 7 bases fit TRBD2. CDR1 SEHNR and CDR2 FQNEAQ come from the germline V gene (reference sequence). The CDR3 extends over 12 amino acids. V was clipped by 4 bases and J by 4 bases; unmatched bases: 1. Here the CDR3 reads CASSSGLYEQYF. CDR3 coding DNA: TGTGCCAGCAGCTCGGGACTATACGAGCAGTACTTC.

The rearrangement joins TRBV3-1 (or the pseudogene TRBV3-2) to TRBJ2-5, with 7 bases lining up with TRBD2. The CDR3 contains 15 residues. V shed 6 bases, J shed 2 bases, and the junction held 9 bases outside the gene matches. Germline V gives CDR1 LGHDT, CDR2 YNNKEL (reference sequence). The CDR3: CASSSPTGGQETQYF. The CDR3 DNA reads TGTGCCAGCAGTTCCCCAACGGGAGGACAAGAGACCCAGTACTTC.

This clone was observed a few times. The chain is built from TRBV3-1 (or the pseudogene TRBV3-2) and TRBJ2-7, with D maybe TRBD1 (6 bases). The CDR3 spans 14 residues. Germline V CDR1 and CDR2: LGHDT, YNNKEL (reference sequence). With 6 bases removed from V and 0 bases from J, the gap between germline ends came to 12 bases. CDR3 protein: CASSRDISSYEQYF. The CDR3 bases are TGTGCCAGCAGTCGGGACATCTCCTCCTACGAGCAGTACTTC.